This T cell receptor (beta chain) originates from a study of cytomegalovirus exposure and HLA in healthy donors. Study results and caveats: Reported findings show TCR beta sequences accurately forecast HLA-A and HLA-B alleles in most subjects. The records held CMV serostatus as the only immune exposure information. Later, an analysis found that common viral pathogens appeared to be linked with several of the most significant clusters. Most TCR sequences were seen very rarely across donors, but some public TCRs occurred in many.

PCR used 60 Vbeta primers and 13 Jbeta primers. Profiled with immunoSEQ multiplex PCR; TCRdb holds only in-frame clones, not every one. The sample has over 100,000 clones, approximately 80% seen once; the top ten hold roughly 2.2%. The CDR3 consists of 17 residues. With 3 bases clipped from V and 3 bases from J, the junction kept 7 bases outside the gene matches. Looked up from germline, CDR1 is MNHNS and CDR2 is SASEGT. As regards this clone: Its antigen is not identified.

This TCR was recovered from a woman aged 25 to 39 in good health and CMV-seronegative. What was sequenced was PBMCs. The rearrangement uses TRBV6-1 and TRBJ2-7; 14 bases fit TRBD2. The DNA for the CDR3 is TGTGCCAGCAGTGATCCGGGACTAGCGGGAGTCAGCTACGAGCAGTACTTC. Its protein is CASSDPGLAGVSYEQYF.